The table lists the clone carrying this T cell receptor (beta chain) with many counts. Its target is not known. Noted treatment: oral pan-JAK inhibitor, 5-10 mg twice daily. The investigators collected lesional scalp punch biopsies and peripheral blood from alopecia areata patients. The data were obtained in a study of CD8+ T cells in alopecia areata. Study-wide results and caveats: Scalp clonality dropped significantly under tofacitinib, as did expanded CD8+ top-100 clones. In patients, TCRs were shared less clearly than in mice, and HLA may possibly be involved. Having just one nonresponder leaves the connection between baseline CD8+ expansion and response unresolved.

Extraction and reverse transcription of RNA yielded cDNA as the sequencing template. The method was immunoSEQ multiplex PCR; TCRdb's version includes in-frame clones alone and lacks a portion of them. The repertoire consists of 160,000 or so clones, with about three fifths occurring once and the leading ten covering 0.91%. The J segment lost 9 bases and the V segment lost 3 bases, leaving 8 bases of the junction unmatched. Germline V gives CDR1 SNHLY, CDR2 FYNNEI. The CDR3 is 15 amino acids. This clonotype originated in a human donor with alopecia areata. The chain couples TRBV2 to TRBJ2-1; 10 nucleotides align to TRBD2. This sample comprised CD4+ T cells sorted from blood, obtained at week 4, from a patient treated with tofacitinib. This CDR3 reads CASSEERGGPREQFF. CDR3 sequence (DNA): TGTGCCAGCAGTGAGGAGCGGGGGGGCCCCCGTGAGCAGTTCTTC.